Described below is a single T cell receptor (beta chain) sequence and its context. What it binds is unknown. This entry comes from a study of graft-versus-host responses after intestinal transplantation. Whole-study context: Recipients were all induced with anti-thymocyte globulin, then given tacrolimus and steroids for approximately three years.

The germline V gene encodes CDR1 SNHLY and CDR2 FYNNEI. V was trimmed by 3 bases and J by 3 bases, leaving 9 bases between them. This CDR3 has 14 amino acids. Findings of the study overall: In patients with graft-donor T cell macrochimerism, allograft graft-versus-host to host-versus-graft clonal ratios were high. Investigators detected GvH clones in recipient marrow, with some emerging earlier in ileum or blood. There was an association between peak levels of circulating GvH clones and early post-transplant HvG declines.

Profiling relied on immunoSEQ multiplex PCR, and the TCRdb table lists in-frame clones only, not all of them. The sample shows tens of thousands of clones, around 93% of them seen only once. This sequence was found in a human donor who received an intestinal transplant. V gene TRBV2 combines with J gene TRBJ2-4; D may be TRBD2 (5 bases). Here the sequenced sample was unstimulated CD8+ T cells sorted from spleen or lymph node cells, taken before intestinal transplant. The CDR3 reads CASSDWESKNIQYF. The CDR3 nucleotides read TGTGCCAGCAGTGATTGGGAGAGCAAAAACATTCAGTACTTC.